The 29 T cell receptor beta chains presented below share a single source sample, sequenced in a study of Graves' ophthalmopathy and Graves' hyperthyroidism. Using RNA transcripts, the TCR beta CDR3 regions were amplified. The library came from an HTBI-primed first-round RT-PCR and a second-round multiplex PCR. TCRdb re-analysed the multiplex PCR reads in MiXCR, keeping a single row per CDR3 protein. The sample records around 1.1 million distinct CDR3 sequences, about 36% being singletons. Source material: peripheral blood or thyroid tissue (not recorded which). Receptors were obtained from an adult man with Graves' hyperthyroidism.

This clonotype was counted many times. This chain links TRBV7-2 with TRBJ1-6; D remains ambiguous. This CDR3 region has 16 residues. Trimming stripped 4 bases from V and 10 bases from J, with 20 bases between. Germline values: CDR1 SGHTA, CDR2 FQGNSA. In DNA form, the CDR3 reads TGTGCCAGCAGCTCCTCCGTAGGGTCGGGCAACTCACCCCTCCACTTT. Its translation: CASSSSVGSGNSPLHF.

The V call is TRBV10-3, the J call TRBJ1-5, with D perhaps TRBD1 (5 bases). The CDR3 is 13 residues long. Trimming took 5 bases from V and 9 from J, leaving 14 bases between them. From germline, CDR1 is ENHRY and CDR2 SYGVKD. The CDR3 region has the DNA TGTGCCATCAGTACAGGAGATGAAAGGCCCCAGCATTTT. Translated: CAISTGDERPQHF.

The table lists this clonotype with a few counts. At one boundary the junction diverges from the germline segment, which might be a read error. V usage is TRBV10-3 and J usage is TRBJ2-7; TRBD1 matches at 12 bases. Germline CDR1 is ENHRY and CDR2 is SYGVKD. The CDR3 totals 15 residues. The CDR3 region has the DNA TGTGCCAGCAGTGCTTCCGGGACAGGGGGCATCGTGCAGTACTTC. The encoded protein is CASSASGTGGIVQYF.

The table lists this clonotype with many counts. This chain connects TRBV10-1 to TRBJ2-7; 7 nucleotides line up with TRBD1. CDR3 length: 15 residues. After removal of 0 bases from V and 4 bases from J, the junction contained 6 bases not matched to a gene. CDR1 and CDR2 (germline): WNHNN, SYGVQD (reference sequence). CDR3 residues: CASSESTGAGYEQYF. DNA for the CDR3: TGCGCCAGCAGTGAGTCAACAGGGGCTGGGTACGAGCAGTACTTC.

The V and J genes are TRBV20-1 and TRBJ1-5, with D perhaps matching TRBD1 (5 bases). The CDR3 contains 15 residues. V lost 0 bases, J lost 4 bases, and 13 bases lay in between. Germline V lookup: CDR1 DFQATT, CDR2 SNEGSKA (reference sequence). The CDR3 bases are TGCAGTGCTAGAGACAGGGCGTCGGGAAATCAGCCCCAGCATTTT. This encodes CSARDRASGNQPQHF.

The rearrangement uses TRBV29-1 and TRBJ2-7; 9 bases are shared with TRBD1. Germline V gives CDR1 SQVTM, CDR2 ANQGSEA. The CDR3 has 13 amino acids. V trimming: 8 bases; J trimming: 3 bases; junction bases outside the gene matches: 8. CDR3 nucleotides: TGCAGCCTAGCCGGGACAGGGAGCTACGAGCAGTACTTC. It specifies CSLAGTGSYEQYF.

This clonotype was observed at least ten times. The chain recombines TRBV3-1 with TRBJ1-1; D not resolved. Between the trimmed V and J ends, which lost 0 bases and 5 bases, there was a span of 4 bases. The CDR3 contains 12 residues. Looked up from germline, CDR1 is LGHDT and CDR2 is YNNKEL (reference sequence). The CDR3 is CASSQERTEAFF. CDR3 sequence (DNA): TGTGCCAGCAGCCAAGAACGTACTGAAGCTTTCTTT.

This clonotype was picked up many times. The chain has TRBV19 and TRBJ1-6, with 7 nucleotides matching TRBD1. V lost 6 bases to trimming and J lost 7 bases; unmatched junction nucleotides: 3. The germline CDR1 and CDR2 sequences are LNHDA and SQIVND (reference sequence). This CDR3 comprises 13 residues. CDR3 sequence reads: CASRTGANSPLHF. DNA of the CDR3: TGTGCCAGTAGAACAGGGGCCAATTCACCCCTCCACTTT.

The V and J genes are TRBV24-1 and TRBJ2-5, with D maybe TRBD1 (5 bases). V lost 6 bases, J lost 9 bases, and 16 bases lay in between. The CDR3 is 13 amino acids. Germline values: CDR1 KGHDR, CDR2 SFDVKD. Here the CDR3 DNA reads TGTGCCACCAGTCAGGGTGGGAATCAGCCCCAGTACTTC. Its protein is CATSQGGNQPQYF.

The V and J genes are TRBV7-2 and TRBJ2-1, with 7 bases lining up with TRBD2. CDR1 is SGHTA and CDR2 is FQGNSA in the germline V gene. The CDR3 spans 13 residues. J lost 4 bases, V lost 8 bases, and 5 bases had no gene match. This CDR3 is CASRLAGYNEQFF. CDR3 nucleotide sequence: TGTGCCAGCCGACTAGCAGGGTACAATGAGCAGTTCTTC.

This clonotype was seen more than once but under ten times. The rearrangement uses TRBV20-1 and TRBJ2-7; TRBD1 agrees at 9 bases. CDR1 is DFQATT, CDR2 SNEGSKA, per germline (reference sequence). The CDR3 is made up of 17 amino acids. CDR3 sequence: CSATGTGNLFYYYEQYF. Written as DNA, the CDR3 is TGCAGCGCCACCGGGACAGGGAATCTGTTTTACTACTACGAGCAGTACTTC.

The rearrangement uses TRBV6-6 and TRBJ2-7; 7 bases line up with TRBD1. CDR3 length: 14 amino acids. In germline, CDR1 is MNHNY, CDR2 SVGAGI (reference sequence). V dropped 5 bases and J dropped 4; count of bases not matched to a gene: 8. This CDR3 is CASSGATGAYEQYF. In nucleotides, the CDR3 is TGTGCCAGCAGTGGGGCTACAGGGGCTTACGAGCAGTACTTC.

The chain recombines TRBV12-3 or TRBV12-4 with TRBJ2-5; D possibly corresponds to TRBD2 (6 bases). Trimming pared 6 bases from V and 10 bases from J, leaving 24 bases between. The CDR3 loop spans 15 amino acids. In DNA form, the CDR3 reads TGTGCCAGCAGGCCCGTAGGGCAGCCGTGGGGGGACCAGTACTTC. Protein: CASRPVGQPWGDQYF.

Of note for this clonotype: One end of the junction is discordant with germline, which a read error may explain. The chain combines TRBV10-3 with TRBJ2-2; D is ambiguous. The germline gives CDR1 ENHRY, CDR2 SYGVKD. The CDR3 consists of 15 residues. The CDR3 coding sequence is TGTGCCAGCAGTTACTCTCCCGAGAACACCGGGGAGCTGTTTTTT. Amino acids: CASSYSPENTGELFF.

The table lists this clonotype with a few counts. V and J are TRBV28 and TRBJ2-2; a possible D gene is TRBD1 (5 bases). This CDR3 spans 15 amino acids. Germline loops: CDR1 MDHEN, CDR2 SYDVKM. Between the trimmed V and J ends, which lost 2 bases and 4 bases, there was a span of 11 bases. The CDR3 loop reads CASSLGAQGTGELFF. The CDR3 coding sequence is TGTGCCAGCAGTTTAGGGGCCCAAGGCACCGGGGAGCTGTTTTTT.

This clonotype was observed a handful of times. The chain recombines TRBV9 with TRBJ2-7, with TRBD1 matching over 9 bases. The V segment lost 4 bases and the J segment 6 bases; nucleotides outside the gene matches: 11. This CDR3 is built from 15 residues. Germline V gene lookup returns CDR1 SGDLS and CDR2 YYNGEE. The CDR3 DNA is TGTGCCAGCAGCCTTCATCCGGGACAGGGCGGCGAGCAGTACTTC. Protein sequence: CASSLHPGQGGEQYF.

This clonotype has at least ten counts. The V and J genes are TRBV12-3 or TRBV12-4 and TRBJ2-7; D is undetermined. The CDR3 consists of 15 residues. Trimming cost V 2 bases and J 0 bases, with 11 bases left between them. CDR3 nucleotide sequence: TGTGCCAGCAGTTTAAGCTCGACATCCTCCTACGAGCAGTACTTC. This encodes CASSLSSTSSYEQYF.

The chain joins TRBV6-9 to TRBJ2-7; D may be TRBD2 (6 bases). Germline values: CDR1 MNHGY, CDR2 SVAAGI. Trimming stripped 8 bases from V and 5 bases from J, with 19 bases between. The CDR3 contains 14 residues. CDR3 DNA sequence: TGTGCCAGCGCCGGGGGACCCAGAGGTAACGAGCAGTACTTC. Translated, it gives CASAGGPRGNEQYF.

The chain couples TRBV5-6 to TRBJ2-5; D not resolved. Trimming pared 2 bases from V and 9 bases from J, leaving 17 bases between. The CDR3 runs to 14 residues. Germline lookup yields CDR1 SGHDT and CDR2 YYEEEE. CDR3 in amino acids: CASSFVGKNQPQYF. In DNA, the CDR3 is TGTGCCAGCAGCTTTGTGGGGAAGAATCAGCCCCAGTACTTC.

About this clonotype itself: At one end the junction does not follow the germline gene, possibly because of a read error. The CDR3 DNA reads TGCGCCAGCAGCTTGGGTATCCCTAGCGGGAGTCAAGAGACCCAGTACTTC. Protein: CASSLGIPSGSQETQYF. The chain combines TRBV13 with TRBJ2-5; 10 positions agree with TRBD2. This CDR3 has 17 amino acids. Germline values: CDR1 PRHDT, CDR2 FYEKMQ (reference sequence).

At least ten counts were recorded for this clonotype. The V gene is TRBV10-3, the J gene TRBJ1-4; maybe TRBD1 (5 bases). V lost 5 bases to trimming and J lost 6 bases, with 13 bases between them. From germline, CDR1 is ENHRY and CDR2 SYGVKD. The CDR3 runs 14 residues. The DNA for the CDR3 is TGTGCCATCAGTCCGGGACCGGAATATGAAAAACTGTTTTTT. Its protein product is CAISPGPEYEKLFF.

The V call is TRBV25-1, the J call TRBJ2-5, with D perhaps matching TRBD2 (6 bases). The CDR3 consists of 16 residues. V was clipped by 4 bases and J by 2 bases, with 17 bases between them. Germline lookup yields CDR1 MGHDK and CDR2 SYGVNS. CDR3 nucleotides: TGTGCCAGCAGTGCGGGCGACGGAGGACTACAAGAGACCCAGTACTTC. Encoded protein: CASSAGDGGLQETQYF.

The chain has TRBV20-1 and TRBJ1-1; D remains ambiguous. From germline, CDR1 is DFQATT and CDR2 SNEGSKA (reference sequence). CDR3 size: 15 residues. V shed 6 bases and J shed 6 bases, with 23 bases lying between them. CDR3 nucleotide sequence: TGCAGTGCCACCAGCAGATATGATGACGGCCCTGAAGCTTTCTTT. The encoded protein is CSATSRYDDGPEAFF.

The table lists this clonotype with a few counts. V and J are TRBV5-5 and TRBJ1-5; no firm D call. Trimming pared 4 bases from V and 3 bases from J, leaving 14 bases between. This CDR3 is 15 amino acids long. Germline-derived CDR1 and CDR2 are SGHKS and YYEKEE (reference sequence). CDR3 nucleotide sequence: TGTGCCAGCAGCCCGGCCCCGGGCCACAATCAGCCCCAGCATTTT. This translates into CASSPAPGHNQPQHF.

The chain is built from TRBV10-3 and TRBJ1-1; 9 nucleotides line up with TRBD1. V shed 4 bases and J 4 bases; nucleotides not matched to a gene: 13. This CDR3 contains 17 residues. Germline-derived CDR1 and CDR2 are ENHRY and SYGVKD. The chain's CDR3 is CAISGGQGHRKSTEAFF. The CDR3 DNA reads as TGTGCCATCAGTGGGGGACAGGGACATAGAAAGAGCACTGAAGCTTTCTTT.

This clonotype was observed at least ten times. The gene calls are TRBV7-2 and TRBJ1-5; D not certain. V lost 5 bases and J 1 base, leaving 15 bases between the germline ends. The V gene's germline CDR1 is SGHTA and CDR2 FQGNSA. This CDR3 region has 16 residues. CDR3 nucleotides: TGTGCCAGCAGCGAAGGACCTCCGGGAAGCAATCAGCCCCAGCATTTT. Translating gives CASSEGPPGSNQPQHF.

V and J are TRBV19 and TRBJ2-2; a possible D gene is TRBD1 (5 bases). Germline-derived CDR1 and CDR2 are LNHDA and SQIVND (reference sequence). Between the trimmed V and J ends, which lost 4 bases and 4 bases, there was a span of 7 bases. This CDR3 is built from 13 residues. DNA for the CDR3: TGTGCCAGTAGTAGACAGATCACCGGGGAGCTGTTTTTT. Residues: CASSRQITGELFF. Full variable domain (outside the CDR3, taken from reference TRBV19 and TRBJ2-2): DGGITQSPKYLFRKEGQNVTLSCEQNLNHDAMYWYRQDPGQGLRLIYYSQIVNDFQKGDIAEGYSVSREKKESFPLTVTSAQKNPTAFYLCASSRQITGELFFGEGSRLTVL.

This clonotype was recorded once. This CDR3 is missing its conserved last phenylalanine or tryptophan, likely due to a read error. No DNA is shown, since the ends of the CDR3 on it are uncertain; the CDR3 is the one TCRdb lists. This chain uses TRBV7-8 with TRBJ1-4. The CDR3 has 8 amino acids, counting both end residues. The germline V gene has CDR1 SGHVS and CDR2 FQNEAQ. CDR3: CASSPRLV.

J is TRBJ2-2 and V is TRBV7-2; possibly TRBD2 for D (5 bases). CDR1 and CDR2 from the germline V gene are SGHTA and FQGNSA. V shed 6 bases and J shed 6 bases, with 14 bases lying between them. CDR3 length: 14 residues. The CDR3 DNA reads TGTGCCAGCAGTCAATCCCCTAGCTCCGGGGAGCTGTTTTTT. It yields the protein CASSQSPSSGELFF.